The clone carrying this TCR beta chain was observed many times. Antigen unknown. The CDR3 loop spans 15 amino acids. The ends lost 4 bases at V and 2 bases at J; junction bases unmatched: 4. Germline CDR1 MDHEN, CDR2 SYDVKM. From RNA, the CDR3 regions of TCR beta chains were amplified and sequenced. The workflow started with a first-round RT-PCR run with HTBI primers and then moved on to a second-round multiplex PCR. TCRdb analysed the multiplex PCR reads with MiXCR anew, one entry per CDR3 protein. The sample holds 350,000 to 400,000 distinct CDR3 sequences, approximately 16% seen once. These data originate in a study of Graves' ophthalmopathy and Graves' hyperthyroidism. Overall study results and limits: Detection in blood was also observed for most expanded thyroid clonotypes above 0.001 frequency.

The sample taken for sequencing was peripheral blood. The receptor's source is a woman between 18 and 30 years old with Graves' ophthalmopathy. The V gene is TRBV28, the J gene TRBJ2-7; 11 positions match TRBD2. The CDR3 spells CASSWGLAATYEQYF. In DNA form, the CDR3 reads TGTGCCAGCAGTTGGGGACTAGCGGCTACCTACGAGCAGTACTTC.